These 3 T cell receptor beta chains originate from one sample sequenced in a study of prognosis after radiotherapy for stage I lung cancer. The authors amplified TCR beta CDR3 from genomic DNA using two-round multiplex PCR. Primers (each specific to one TRBV or TRBJ gene) were used in first-round PCR. TCRdb analysed the multiplex PCR reads with MiXCR anew, one entry per CDR3 protein. The sample carries approximately 17,000 distinct CDR3 sequences, less than 45% recorded once. The starting material was PBMCs, obtained before or after stereotactic body radiation therapy (not recorded which). These TCRs come from a donor aged 50 or older with non-small cell lung cancer.

Points on this clonotype: A read error is possible here, since a much larger clone lies one base away. The chain uses TRBV11-2 and TRBJ2-7; 8 nucleotides line up with TRBD1. Germline V gene sequence: CDR1 SGHAT, CDR2 FQNNGV. This CDR3 has 13 amino acids. For the CDR3, the DNA is TGTGCCAGCAACTTAGACAGGGGTGTCGAGCAGTACTTC. Translated, it gives CASNLDRGVEQYF.

This clonotype was recorded at least ten times. CDR3 loop: CATENPAGGYNEQFF. The CDR3 DNA reads TGTGCCACCGAAAATCCAGCGGGAGGATACAATGAGCAGTTCTTC. The chain employs TRBV15 and TRBJ2-1, with 9 nucleotides matching TRBD2. Trimming took 8 bases from V and 4 from J; bases not matched to a gene: 9. Per germline, CDR1 LNHNV and CDR2 YYDKDF (reference sequence). The CDR3 consists of 15 residues.

This clonotype was counted many times. The chain uses TRBV7-2 and TRBJ1-1; D is ambiguous. V was cut by 1 base and J by 5 bases, with 8 bases left in between. Germline V gene lookup returns CDR1 SGHTA and CDR2 FQGNSA. The CDR3 runs 13 residues. The CDR3 DNA reads as TGTGCCAGCAGCTTAGATTCGGGGACTGAAGCTTTCTTT. It is translated as CASSLDSGTEAFF.